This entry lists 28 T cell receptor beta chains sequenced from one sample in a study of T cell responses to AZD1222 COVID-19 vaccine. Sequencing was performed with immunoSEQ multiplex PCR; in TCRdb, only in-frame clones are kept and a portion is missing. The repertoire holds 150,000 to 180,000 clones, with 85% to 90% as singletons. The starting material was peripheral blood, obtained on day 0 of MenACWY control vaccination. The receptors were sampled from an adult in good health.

The CDR3, as DNA: TGTGCCAGCTCACCAGAACTAGCAGACACCGGGGAGCTGTTTTTT. Its translation is CASSPELADTGELFF. The chain uses TRBV18 and TRBJ2-2; TRBD2 is a possible D gene (6 bases). The CDR3 spans 15 residues. Trimming cost V 2 bases and J 3 bases, with 10 bases left between them. In germline, CDR1 is KGHSH, CDR2 LQKENI.

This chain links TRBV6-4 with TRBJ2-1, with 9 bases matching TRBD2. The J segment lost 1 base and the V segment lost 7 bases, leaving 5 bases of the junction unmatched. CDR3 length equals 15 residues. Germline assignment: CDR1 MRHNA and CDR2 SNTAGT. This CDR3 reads CASTSSGESYNEQFF. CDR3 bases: TGTGCCAGCACGTCTAGCGGGGAGTCCTACAATGAGCAGTTCTTC.

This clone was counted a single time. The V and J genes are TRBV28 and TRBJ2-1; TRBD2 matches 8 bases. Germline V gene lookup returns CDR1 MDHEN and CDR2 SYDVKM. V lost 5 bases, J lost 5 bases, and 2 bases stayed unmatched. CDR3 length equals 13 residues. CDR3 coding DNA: TGTGCCAGCAGTCCGGGACTAGACAATGAGCAGTTCTTC. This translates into CASSPGLDNEQFF.

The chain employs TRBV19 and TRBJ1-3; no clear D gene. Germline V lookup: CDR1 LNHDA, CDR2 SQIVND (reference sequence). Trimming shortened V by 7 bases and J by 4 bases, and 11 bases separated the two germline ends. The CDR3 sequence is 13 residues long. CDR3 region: CASIPIRGNTIYF. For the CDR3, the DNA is TGTGCCAGTATCCCGATAAGAGGAAACACCATATATTTT. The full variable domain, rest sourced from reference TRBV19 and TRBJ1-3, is DGGITQSPKYLFRKEGQNVTLSCEQNLNHDAMYWYRQDPGQGLRLIYYSQIVNDFQKGDIAEGYSVSREKKESFPLTVTSAQKNPTAFYLCASIPIRGNTIYFGEGSWLTVV.

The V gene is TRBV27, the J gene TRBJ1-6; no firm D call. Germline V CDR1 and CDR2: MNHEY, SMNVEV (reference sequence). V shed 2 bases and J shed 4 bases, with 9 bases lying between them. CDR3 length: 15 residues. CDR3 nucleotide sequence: TGTGCCAGCAGTTTAAGGGCCCTTTATAATTCACCCCTCCACTTT. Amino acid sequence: CASSLRALYNSPLHF.

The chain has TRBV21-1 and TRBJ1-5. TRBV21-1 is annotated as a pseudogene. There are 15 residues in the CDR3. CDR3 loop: CASSKALKARQPQHF. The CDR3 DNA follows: TGTGCCAGCAGCAAAGCGCTTAAGGCGAGACAGCCCCAGCATTTT.

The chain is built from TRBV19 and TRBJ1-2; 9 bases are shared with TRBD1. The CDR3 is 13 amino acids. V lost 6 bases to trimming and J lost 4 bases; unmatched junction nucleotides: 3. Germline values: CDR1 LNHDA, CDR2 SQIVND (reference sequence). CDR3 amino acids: CASSLQGAYGYTF. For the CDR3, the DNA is TGTGCCAGTAGCCTACAGGGGGCCTATGGCTACACCTTC. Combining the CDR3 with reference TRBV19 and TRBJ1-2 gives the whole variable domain DGGITQSPKYLFRKEGQNVTLSCEQNLNHDAMYWYRQDPGQGLRLIYYSQIVNDFQKGDIAEGYSVSREKKESFPLTVTSAQKNPTAFYLCASSLQGAYGYTFGSGTRLTVV.

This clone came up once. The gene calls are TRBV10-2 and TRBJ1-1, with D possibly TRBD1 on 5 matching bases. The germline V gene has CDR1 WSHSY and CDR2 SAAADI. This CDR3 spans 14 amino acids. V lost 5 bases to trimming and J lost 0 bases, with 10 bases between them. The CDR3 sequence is CASSRQILNTEAFF. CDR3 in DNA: TGCGCCAGCAGTAGACAGATTCTGAACACTGAAGCTTTCTTT.

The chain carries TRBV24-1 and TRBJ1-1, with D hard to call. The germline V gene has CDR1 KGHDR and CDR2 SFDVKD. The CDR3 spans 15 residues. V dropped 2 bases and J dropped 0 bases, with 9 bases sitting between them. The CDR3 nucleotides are TGTGCCACCAGTGATTCAGCAGGTATGAACACTGAAGCTTTCTTT. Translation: CATSDSAGMNTEAFF.

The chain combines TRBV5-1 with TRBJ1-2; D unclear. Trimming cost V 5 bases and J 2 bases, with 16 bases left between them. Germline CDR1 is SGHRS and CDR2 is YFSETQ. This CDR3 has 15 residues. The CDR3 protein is CASRFGSPGNYGYTF. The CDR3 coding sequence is TGCGCCAGCAGATTCGGGTCCCCCGGAAACTATGGCTACACCTTC.

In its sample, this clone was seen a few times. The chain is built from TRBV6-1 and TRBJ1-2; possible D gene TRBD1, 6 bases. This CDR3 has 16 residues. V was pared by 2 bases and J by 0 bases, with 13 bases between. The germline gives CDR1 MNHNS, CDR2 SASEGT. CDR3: CASSEQDSDTNYGYTF. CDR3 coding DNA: TGTGCCAGCAGTGAACAGGACAGTGATACTAACTATGGCTACACCTTC.

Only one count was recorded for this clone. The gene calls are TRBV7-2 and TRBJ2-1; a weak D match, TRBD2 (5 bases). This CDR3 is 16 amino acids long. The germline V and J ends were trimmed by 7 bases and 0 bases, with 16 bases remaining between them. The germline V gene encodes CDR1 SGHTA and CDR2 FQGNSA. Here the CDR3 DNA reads TGTGCCAGCACACTGATCGGGGATAACTCCTACAATGAGCAGTTCTTC. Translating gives CASTLIGDNSYNEQFF.

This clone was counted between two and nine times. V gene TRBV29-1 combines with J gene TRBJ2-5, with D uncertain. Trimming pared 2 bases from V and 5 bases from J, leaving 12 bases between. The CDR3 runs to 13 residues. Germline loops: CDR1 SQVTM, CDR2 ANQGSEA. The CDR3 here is CSVEIRPRETQYF. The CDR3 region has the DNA TGCAGCGTTGAAATTCGGCCCAGGGAGACCCAGTACTTC.

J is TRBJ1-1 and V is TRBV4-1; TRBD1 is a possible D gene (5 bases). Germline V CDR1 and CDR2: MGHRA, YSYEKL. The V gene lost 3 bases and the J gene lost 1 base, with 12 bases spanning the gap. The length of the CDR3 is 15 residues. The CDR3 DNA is TGCGCCAGCAGCCAGTCCGGGGGTTGGAACACTGAAGCTTTCTTT. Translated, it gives CASSQSGGWNTEAFF.

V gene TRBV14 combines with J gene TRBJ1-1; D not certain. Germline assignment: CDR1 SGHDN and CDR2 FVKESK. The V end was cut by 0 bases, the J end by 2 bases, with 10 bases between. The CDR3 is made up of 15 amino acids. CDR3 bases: TGTGCCAGCAGCCAAGATTTGGGAGGTAACACTGAAGCTTTCTTT. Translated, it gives CASSQDLGGNTEAFF.

The CDR3 loop is CASSEALLTAEAFF. The CDR3, as DNA: TGTGCCAGCAGTGAAGCGCTTCTGACAGCTGAAGCTTTCTTT. The chain combines TRBV6-1 with TRBJ1-1; a weak D match, TRBD1 (5 bases). The V end was cut by 0 bases, the J end by 6 bases, with 11 bases between. Germline-derived CDR1 and CDR2 are MNHNS and SASEGT. The CDR3 totals 14 residues.

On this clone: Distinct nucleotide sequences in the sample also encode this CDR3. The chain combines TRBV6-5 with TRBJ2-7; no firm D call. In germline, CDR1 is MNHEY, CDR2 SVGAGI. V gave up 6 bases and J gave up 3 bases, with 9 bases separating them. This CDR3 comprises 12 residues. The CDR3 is CASSPTGYEQYF. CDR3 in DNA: TGTGCCAGCAGCCCGACGGGCTACGAGCAGTACTTC.

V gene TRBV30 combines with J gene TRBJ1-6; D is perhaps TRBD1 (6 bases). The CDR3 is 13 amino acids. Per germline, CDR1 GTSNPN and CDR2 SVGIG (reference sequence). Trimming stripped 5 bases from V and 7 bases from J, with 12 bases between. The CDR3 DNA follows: TGTGCCTGGGGGGGGCATAAGAATTCACCCCTCCACTTT. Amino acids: CAWGGHKNSPLHF.

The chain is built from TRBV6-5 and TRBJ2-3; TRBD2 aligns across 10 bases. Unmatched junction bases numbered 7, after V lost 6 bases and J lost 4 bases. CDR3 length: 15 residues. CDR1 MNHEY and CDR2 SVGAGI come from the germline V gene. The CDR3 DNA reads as TGTGCCAGCAGCTCTAGCGGGAGTTATCCAGATACGCAGTATTTT. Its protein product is CASSSSGSYPDTQYF.

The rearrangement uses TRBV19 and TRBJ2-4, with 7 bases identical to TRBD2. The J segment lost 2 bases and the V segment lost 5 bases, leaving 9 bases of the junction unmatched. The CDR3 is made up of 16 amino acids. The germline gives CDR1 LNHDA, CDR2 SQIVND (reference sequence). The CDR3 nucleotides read TGTGCCAGTAGTCCAGCGGGGCCACGAACCAAAAACATTCAGTACTTC. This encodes CASSPAGPRTKNIQYF.

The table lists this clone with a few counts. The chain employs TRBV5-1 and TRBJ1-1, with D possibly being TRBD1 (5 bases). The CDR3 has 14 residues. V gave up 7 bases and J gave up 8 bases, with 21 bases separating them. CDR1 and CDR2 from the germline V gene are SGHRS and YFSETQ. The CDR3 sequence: CASREGQGRSEAFF. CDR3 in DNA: TGCGCCAGCCGCGAGGGGCAGGGTAGATCCGAAGCTTTCTTT.

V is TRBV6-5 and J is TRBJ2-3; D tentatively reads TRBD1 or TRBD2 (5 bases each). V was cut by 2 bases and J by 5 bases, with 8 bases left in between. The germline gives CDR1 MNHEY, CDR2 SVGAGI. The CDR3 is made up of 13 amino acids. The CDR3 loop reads CASSYPGRDTQYF. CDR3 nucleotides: TGTGCCAGCAGTTACCCAGGGAGAGATACGCAGTATTTT.

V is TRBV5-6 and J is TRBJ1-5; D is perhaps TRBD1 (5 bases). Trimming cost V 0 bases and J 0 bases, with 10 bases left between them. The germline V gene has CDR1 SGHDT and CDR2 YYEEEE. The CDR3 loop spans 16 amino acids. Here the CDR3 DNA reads TGTGCCAGCAGCTTGGCCAGGGAGAGTAGCAATCAGCCCCAGCATTTT. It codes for CASSLARESSNQPQHF.

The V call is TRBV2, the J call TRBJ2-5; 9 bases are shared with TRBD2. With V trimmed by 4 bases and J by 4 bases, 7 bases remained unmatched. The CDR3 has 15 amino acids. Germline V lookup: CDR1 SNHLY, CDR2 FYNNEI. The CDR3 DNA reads TGTGCCAGCAGTGCAGGGACTAGCATGGGAGAGACCCAGTACTTC. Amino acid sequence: CASSAGTSMGETQYF.

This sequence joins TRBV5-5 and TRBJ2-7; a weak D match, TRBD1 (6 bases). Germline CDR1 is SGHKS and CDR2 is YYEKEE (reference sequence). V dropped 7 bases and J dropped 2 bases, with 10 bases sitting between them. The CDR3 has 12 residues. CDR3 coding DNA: TGTGCCAGCCGGGCAGGGGCCTACGAGCAGTACTTC. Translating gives CASRAGAYEQYF.

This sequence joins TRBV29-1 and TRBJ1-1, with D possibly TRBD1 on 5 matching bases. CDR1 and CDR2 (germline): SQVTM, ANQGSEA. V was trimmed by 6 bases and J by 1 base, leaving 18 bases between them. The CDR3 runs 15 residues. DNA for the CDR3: TGCAGCGTCGAATCCCGACACAGGACGAACACTGAAGCTTTCTTT. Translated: CSVESRHRTNTEAFF.

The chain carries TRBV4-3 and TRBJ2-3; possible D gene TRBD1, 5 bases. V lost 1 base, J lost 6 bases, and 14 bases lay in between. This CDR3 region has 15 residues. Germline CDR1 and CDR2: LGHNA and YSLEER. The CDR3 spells CASSQGQGSGDTQYF. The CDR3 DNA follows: TGCGCCAGCAGCCAAGGGCAGGGTTCGGGCGATACGCAGTATTTT.

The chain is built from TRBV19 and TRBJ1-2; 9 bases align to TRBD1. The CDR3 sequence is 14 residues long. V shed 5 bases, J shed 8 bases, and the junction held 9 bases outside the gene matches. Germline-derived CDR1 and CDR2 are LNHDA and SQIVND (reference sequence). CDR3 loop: CASSPPGQGRGYTF. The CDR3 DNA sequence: TGTGCCAGTAGTCCTCCGGGACAGGGTAGGGGCTACACCTTC.